This T cell receptor beta chain was profiled in a study of neurological immune-mediated disorders. CDR3 length equals 12 residues. Germline V CDR1 and CDR2: SQVTM, ANQGSEA. Synthesis of cDNA was carried out by template-switch 5'RACE. The reaction used 10-nucleotide random UMIs. TCRdb fed the 5' RACE reads into MiXCR, producing one record per CDR3 protein. The table records 77,000 or so distinct CDR3 sequences, about 9% of them present only once. Study conclusions and caveats: Among expanded clones, no CDR3 amino acid sequences were shared across subjects, a pattern suggesting private repertoires in all groups. HTLV-1-associated myelopathy led in TCR clonal expansion, while multiple sclerosis ranked lowest, below healthy controls.

This clonotype was counted at least ten times. No antigen is known for it. The junction departs from germline at one end; a sequencing error may be responsible. The chain employs TRBV29-1 and TRBJ2-1; 7 nucleotides align to TRBD1. This receptor was obtained from a man in his forties or fifties in good health. Material for sequencing was PBMCs. The CDR3 DNA follows: TGCAGCGTCTATAGACAGGGTGAGGTGGAGCTCTTC. It translates to CSVYRQGEVELF.